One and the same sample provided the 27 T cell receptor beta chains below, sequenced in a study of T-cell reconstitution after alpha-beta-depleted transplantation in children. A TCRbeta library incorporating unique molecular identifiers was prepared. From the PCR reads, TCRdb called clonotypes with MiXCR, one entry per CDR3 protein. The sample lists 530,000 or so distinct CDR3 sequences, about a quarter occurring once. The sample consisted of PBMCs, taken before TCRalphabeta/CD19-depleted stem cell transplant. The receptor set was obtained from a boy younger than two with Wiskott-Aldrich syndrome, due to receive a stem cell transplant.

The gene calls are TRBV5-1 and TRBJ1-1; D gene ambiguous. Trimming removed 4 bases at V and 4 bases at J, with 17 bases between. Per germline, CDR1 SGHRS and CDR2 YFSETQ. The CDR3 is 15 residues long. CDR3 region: CASSPGPKGGTEAFF. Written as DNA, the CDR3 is TGCGCCAGCAGCCCCGGACCGAAGGGTGGCACTGAAGCTTTCTTT.

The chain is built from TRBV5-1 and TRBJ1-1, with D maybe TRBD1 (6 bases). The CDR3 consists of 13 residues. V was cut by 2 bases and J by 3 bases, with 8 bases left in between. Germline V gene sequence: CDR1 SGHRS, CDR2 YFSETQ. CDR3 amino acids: CASSFPGDTEAFF. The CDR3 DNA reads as TGCGCCAGCAGCTTTCCAGGGGACACTGAAGCTTTCTTT.

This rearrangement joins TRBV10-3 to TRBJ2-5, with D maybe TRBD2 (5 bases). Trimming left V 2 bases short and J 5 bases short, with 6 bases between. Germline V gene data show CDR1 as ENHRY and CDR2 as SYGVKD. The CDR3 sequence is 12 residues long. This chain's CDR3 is CAISEREETQYF. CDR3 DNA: TGTGCCATCAGTGAGAGGGAGGAGACCCAGTACTTC.

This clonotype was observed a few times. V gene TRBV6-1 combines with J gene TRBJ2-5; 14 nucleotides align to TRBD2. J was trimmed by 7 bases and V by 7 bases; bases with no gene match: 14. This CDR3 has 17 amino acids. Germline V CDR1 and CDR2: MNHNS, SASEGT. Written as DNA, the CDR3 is TGTGCCAGCAAGCTGGGACTAGCGGGAGTCGGGTTAGGGACCCAGTACTTC. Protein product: CASKLGLAGVGLGTQYF.

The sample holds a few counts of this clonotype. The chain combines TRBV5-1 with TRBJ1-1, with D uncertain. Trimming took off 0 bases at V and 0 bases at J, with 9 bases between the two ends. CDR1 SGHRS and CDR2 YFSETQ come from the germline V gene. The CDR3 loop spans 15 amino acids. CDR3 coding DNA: TGCGCCAGCAGCTTGGTGGGGTCATTGAACACTGAAGCTTTCTTT. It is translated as CASSLVGSLNTEAFF.

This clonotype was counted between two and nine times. The CDR3 region is CASSLWAESSYNEQFF. DNA of the CDR3: TGTGCCAGCAGTTTATGGGCGGAGAGCTCCTACAATGAGCAGTTCTTC. The chain joins TRBV27 to TRBJ2-1; the D is unclear. CDR3 size: 16 residues. V was shortened by 1 base and J by 0 bases, with 10 bases between the two germline ends. CDR1 MNHEY and CDR2 SMNVEV come from the germline V gene (reference sequence).

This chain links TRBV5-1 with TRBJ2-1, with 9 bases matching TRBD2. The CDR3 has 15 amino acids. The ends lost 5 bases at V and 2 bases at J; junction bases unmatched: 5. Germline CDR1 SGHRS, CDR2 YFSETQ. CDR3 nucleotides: TGCGCCAGCAGTATGCTAGCGGGACCCTACAATGAGCAGTTCTTC. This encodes CASSMLAGPYNEQFF.

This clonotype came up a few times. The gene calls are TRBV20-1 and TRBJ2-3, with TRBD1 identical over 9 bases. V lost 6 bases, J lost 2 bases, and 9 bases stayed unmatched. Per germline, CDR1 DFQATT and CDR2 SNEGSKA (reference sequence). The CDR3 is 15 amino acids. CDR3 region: CSAPETGGFTDTQYF. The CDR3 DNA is TGCAGTGCCCCCGAGACAGGGGGTTTCACAGATACGCAGTATTTT.

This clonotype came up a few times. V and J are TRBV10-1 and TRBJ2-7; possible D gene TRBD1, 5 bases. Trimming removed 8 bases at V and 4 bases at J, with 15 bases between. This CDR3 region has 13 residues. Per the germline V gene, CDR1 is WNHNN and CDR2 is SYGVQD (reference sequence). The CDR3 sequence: CASGGRAEYEQYF. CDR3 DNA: TGCGCCAGCGGCGGCAGGGCCGAGTACGAGCAGTACTTC.

CDR3 nucleotides: TGCAGTGCTGTTGCCCTAACCGAGCAGTTCTTC. Amino acids: CSAVALTEQFF. The V gene is TRBV20-1, the J gene TRBJ2-1; no reliable D call. Germline CDR1 is DFQATT and CDR2 is SNEGSKA (reference sequence). This CDR3 is 11 amino acids long. V shed 5 bases and J shed 10 bases, with 12 bases lying between them.

This chain's CDR3 is CASSQEGGTQGRYQPQHF. CDR3 sequence (DNA): TGCGCCAGCAGCCAAGAAGGTGGTACTCAGGGACGGTACCAGCCCCAGCATTTT. This sequence joins TRBV4-1 and TRBJ1-5, with D perhaps matching TRBD1 (5 bases). Per germline, CDR1 MGHRA and CDR2 YSYEKL. V lost 0 bases and J lost 7, with 22 bases in between. The CDR3 runs to 18 residues.

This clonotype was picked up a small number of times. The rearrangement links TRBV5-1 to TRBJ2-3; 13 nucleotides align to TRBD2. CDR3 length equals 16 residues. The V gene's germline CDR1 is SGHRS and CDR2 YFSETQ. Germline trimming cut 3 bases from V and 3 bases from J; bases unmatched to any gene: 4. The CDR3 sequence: CASSYRTSGRTDTQYF. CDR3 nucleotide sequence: TGCGCCAGCAGCTACCGGACTAGCGGGAGAACAGATACGCAGTATTTT.

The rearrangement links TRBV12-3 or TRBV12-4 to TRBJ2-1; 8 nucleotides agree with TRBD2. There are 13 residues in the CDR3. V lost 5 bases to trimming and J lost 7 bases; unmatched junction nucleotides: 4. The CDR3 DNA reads TGTGCCAGCAGTCTCCGGGAGGGTAATGAGCAGTTCTTC. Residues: CASSLREGNEQFF.

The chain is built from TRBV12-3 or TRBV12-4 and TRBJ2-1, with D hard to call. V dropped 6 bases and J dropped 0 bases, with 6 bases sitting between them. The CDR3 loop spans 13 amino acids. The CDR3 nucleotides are TGTGCCAGCAGAGTGATCTCCTACAATGAGCAGTTCTTC. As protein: CASRVISYNEQFF.

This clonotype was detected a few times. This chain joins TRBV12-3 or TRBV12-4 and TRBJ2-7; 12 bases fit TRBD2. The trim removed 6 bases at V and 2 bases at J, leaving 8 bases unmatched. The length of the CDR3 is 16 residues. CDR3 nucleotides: TGTGCCAGCAGCCGGACTAGCGGGATCTTTCCCTACGAGCAGTACTTC. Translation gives CASSRTSGIFPYEQYF.

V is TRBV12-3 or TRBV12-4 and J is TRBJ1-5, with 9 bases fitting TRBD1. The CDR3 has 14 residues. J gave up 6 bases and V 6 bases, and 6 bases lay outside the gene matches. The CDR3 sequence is CASRSGQGSQPQHF. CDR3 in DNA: TGTGCCAGCAGGTCCGGACAGGGGAGTCAGCCCCAGCATTTT.

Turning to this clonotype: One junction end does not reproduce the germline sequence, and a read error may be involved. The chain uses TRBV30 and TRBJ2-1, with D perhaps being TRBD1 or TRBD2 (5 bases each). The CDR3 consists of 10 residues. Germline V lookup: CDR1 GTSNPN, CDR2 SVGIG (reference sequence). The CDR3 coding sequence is TGTGCCTGGAGTGGGGGACGGAAAATCTTC. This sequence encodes CAWSGGRKIF.

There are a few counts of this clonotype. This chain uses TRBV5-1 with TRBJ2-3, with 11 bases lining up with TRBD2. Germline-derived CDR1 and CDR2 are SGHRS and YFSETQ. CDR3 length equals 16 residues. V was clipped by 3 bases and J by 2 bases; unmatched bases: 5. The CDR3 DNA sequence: TGCGCCAGCAGCTGGGGGACTAGCGGTTTCACAGATACGCAGTATTTT. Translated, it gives CASSWGTSGFTDTQYF.

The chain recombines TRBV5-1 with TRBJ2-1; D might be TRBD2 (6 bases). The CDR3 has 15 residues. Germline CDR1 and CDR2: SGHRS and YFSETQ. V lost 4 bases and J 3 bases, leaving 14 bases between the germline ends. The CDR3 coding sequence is TGCGCCAGCAGCCCGGAGGTGGGGGGCTACAATGAGCAGTTCTTC. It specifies CASSPEVGGYNEQFF.

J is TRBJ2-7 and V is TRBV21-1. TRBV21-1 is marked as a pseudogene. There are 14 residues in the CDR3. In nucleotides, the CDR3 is TGTGCCAGCAGCACGTATAGTTTCTCCTACGAGCAGTACTTC. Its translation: CASSTYSFSYEQYF.

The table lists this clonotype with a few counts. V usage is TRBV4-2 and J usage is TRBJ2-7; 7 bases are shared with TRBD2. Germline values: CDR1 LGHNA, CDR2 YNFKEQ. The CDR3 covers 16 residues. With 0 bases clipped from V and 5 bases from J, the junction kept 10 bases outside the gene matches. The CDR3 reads CASSQDPGGSLDEQYF. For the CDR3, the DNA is TGTGCCAGCAGCCAAGATCCGGGGGGTTCCTTGGACGAGCAGTACTTC.

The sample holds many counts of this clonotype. The CDR3 DNA reads TGTGCCAGCAGCTTCGGCTCCTACGAGCAGTACTTC. This sequence encodes CASSFGSYEQYF. The rearrangement joins TRBV12-3 or TRBV12-4 to TRBJ2-7; the D is unclear. This CDR3 region has 12 residues. Trimming removed 6 bases at V and 0 bases at J, with 6 bases between.

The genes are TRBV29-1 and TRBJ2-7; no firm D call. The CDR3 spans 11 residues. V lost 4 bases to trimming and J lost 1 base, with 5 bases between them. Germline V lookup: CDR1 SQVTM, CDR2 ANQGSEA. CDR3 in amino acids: CSVVSSYEQYF. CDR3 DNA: TGCAGCGTTGTAAGTTCCTACGAGCAGTACTTC.

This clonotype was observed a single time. The CDR3 DNA is TGTGCCAGCAGTTTTCAGGGACAGGGGGGAACTGAAGCTTTCTTT. Translating gives CASSFQGQGGTEAFF. This rearrangement joins TRBV7-9 to TRBJ1-1, with 11 bases lining up with TRBD1. Germline V lookup: CDR1 SEHNR, CDR2 FQNEAQ (reference sequence). This CDR3 is built from 15 residues. V gave up 6 bases and J gave up 5 bases; unmatched junction bases: 8.

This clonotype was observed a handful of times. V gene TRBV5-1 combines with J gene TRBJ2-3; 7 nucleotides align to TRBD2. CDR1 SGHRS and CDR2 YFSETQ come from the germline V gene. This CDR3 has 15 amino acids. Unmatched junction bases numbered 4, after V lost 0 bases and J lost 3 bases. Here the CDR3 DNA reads TGCGCCAGCAGCTTGGTTAGCGGGTTAACAGATACGCAGTATTTT. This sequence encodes CASSLVSGLTDTQYF.

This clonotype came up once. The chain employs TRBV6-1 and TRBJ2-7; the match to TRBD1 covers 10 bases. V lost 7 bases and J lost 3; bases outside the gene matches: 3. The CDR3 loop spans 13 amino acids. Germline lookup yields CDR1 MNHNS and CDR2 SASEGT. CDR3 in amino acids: CASTRTGGYEQYF. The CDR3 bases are TGTGCCAGCACCCGGACAGGGGGCTACGAGCAGTACTTC.

The CDR3 reads CASSQTWTATNEKLFF. The DNA for the CDR3 is TGCGCCAGCAGCCAAACCTGGACAGCAACTAATGAAAAACTGTTTTTT. The chain has TRBV5-1 and TRBJ1-4; TRBD1 is a possible D gene (6 bases). CDR3 length equals 16 residues. Germline CDR1 and CDR2: SGHRS and YFSETQ. Trimming shortened V by 4 bases and J by 0 bases, and 13 bases separated the two germline ends.